The TCR beta chain under discussion was sequenced for a study of blood T cell repertoires in COVID-19. Study at large: T cells, B-cell-depleted T cells, or PBMCs provided the cDNA or gDNA that served as material.

TCRdb's table, derived via immunoSEQ multiplex PCR, lists solely in-frame clones and lacks some. The sample includes tens of thousands of clones, around 90% seen only once; the top ten take roughly 3.5%. This CDR3 has 14 amino acids. V dropped 3 bases and J dropped 7 bases, with 15 bases sitting between them. CDR1 LGHDT and CDR2 YNNKEL come from the germline V gene (reference sequence). The sequence was obtained from a human donor in a cohort sampled during active COVID-19. Sequenced input: peripheral blood. This chain joins TRBV3-1 (or the pseudogene TRBV3-2) and TRBJ1-1, with D possibly matching TRBD1 (5 bases). In DNA form, the CDR3 reads TGTGCCAGCAGCCAGATGGGCCAGGGCCATGAAGCTTTCTTT. It specifies CASSQMGQGHEAFF.